Listed below are T cell receptor beta chains from one sample, sequenced in a study of blood T cells in healthy people across ages. TCRdb reanalysed the 5' RACE reads using MiXCR and keeps one entry per CDR3 protein. This table holds more than 750,000 distinct CDR3 sequences, under 35% found once. These records were also assigned to another study, of T cells of mothers and their children.

What was sequenced was blood. These receptors all stem from a woman aged 40 to 55 in good health. Each CDR3 is given with its conserved first and last residue. A D gene is named only where the DNA matches it firmly. Some rows have no size entry. The others give once, few or many, or a class for an expanded clone.

v_gene,abundance,d_gene,j_gene,CDR3nt,CDR3aa
TRBV11-2,NA,NA,TRBJ1-2,TGTGCCAGCAGCCATCGGGGGGCGGGGGACTATGGCTACACCTTC,CASSHRGAGDYGYTF
TRBV7-2,NA,NA,TRBJ2-2,TGTGCCAGCAGCAATAGAGGCGGGGAGCTGTTTTTT,CASSNRGGELFF
TRBV6-6,NA,NA,TRBJ2-3,TGTGCCAGCAGTTACGTGTTCGGGGCGGGAGATACGCAGTATTTT,CASSYVFGAGDTQYF
TRBV15,NA,NA,TRBJ1-3,TGTGCCACCAGCAGAGTCAGGGGCTCTGGAAACACCATATATTTT,CATSRVRGSGNTIYF
TRBV6-5,few,NA,TRBJ1-5,TGTGCCAGCAGTTACTCGAGTGGGCCCGGGCAGCCCCAGCATTTT,CASSYSSGPGQPQHF
TRBV12-3/TRBV12-4,many,TRBD1,TRBJ2-7,TGTGCCAGCAGTTTATCCCTCCCGGACAGGAACGAGCAGTACTTC,CASSLSLPDRNEQYF
TRBV27,many,NA,TRBJ2-7,TGTGCCAGCAGCGGAGGACATAGGCAGGGCTTAGCCGAGCAGTACTTC,CASSGGHRQGLAEQYF
TRBV6-4,many,NA,TRBJ1-2,TGTGCCAGCAGTCCCACAGGAGAGAATGGCTACACCTTC,CASSPTGENGYTF
TRBV7-2,few,TRBD2,TRBJ2-5,TGTGCCAGCAACCCTACTAGCGGGGGGTACCAAGAGACCCAGTACTTC,CASNPTSGGYQETQYF
TRBV4-3,few,NA,TRBJ1-1,TGCGCCAGCAGCCAAGAGTCGGCCAGGGGGAACACTGAAGCTTTCTTT,CASSQESARGNTEAFF
TRBV3-1,few,TRBD1,TRBJ2-3,TGTGCCAGTCGGCGGACAGGGGGGCCAGATACGCAGTATTTT,CASRRTGGPDTQYF
TRBV14,NA,NA,TRBJ1-1,TGTGCCAGCAGCCAAGTCTACACTGGCACTGAAGCTTTCTTT,CASSQVYTGTEAFF
TRBV6-1,NA,NA,TRBJ2-7,TGTGCCAGCAGGGCCCCGGCCGCCTCCTACGAGCAGTACTTC,CASRAPAASYEQYF
TRBV20-1,few,NA,TRBJ1-6,TGCAGTGCTAGAGATTACGCTGAGAGCTCCTATAATTCACCCCTCCACTTT,CSARDYAESSYNSPLHF
TRBV20-1,many,TRBD1,TRBJ2-1,TGCAGTGCCCCCCGGGACAGGTATAATGAGCAGTTCTTC,CSAPRDRYNEQFF
TRBV9,NA,NA,TRBJ2-6,TGTGCCAGCAGCGTAGTAAGCTCTGGGGCCAACGTCCTGACTTTC,CASSVVSSGANVLTF
TRBV4-3,many,NA,TRBJ2-5,TGCGCCAGCAGCCAAGATCGGGAGGAGACCCAGTACTTC,CASSQDREETQYF
TRBV4-3,NA,NA,TRBJ1-1,TGCGCCAGCAGCCAAGATCGTGGAAGGCACACTGAAGCTTTCTTT,CASSQDRGRHTEAFF
TRBV5-6,NA,NA,TRBJ1-1,TGTGCCAGCAGCTTGAACGAACACCCAAAGAGGGGTGAAGCTTTCTTT,CASSLNEHPKRGEAFF
TRBV5-1,NA,TRBD2,TRBJ2-3,TGCGCCAGCAGCATTAGCGGGGGAAGCGCAGATACGCAGTATTTT,CASSISGGSADTQYF
TRBV7-2,many,NA,TRBJ2-5,TGTGCCAGCAGTACCTACCCAAGGGGCAGGGCCGAGGAGACCCAGTACTTC,CASSTYPRGRAEETQYF
TRBV3-1,NA,TRBD2,TRBJ2-7,TGTGCCAGTTCTCACAGTAGCGGGGATTACGAGCAGTACTTC,CASSHSSGDYEQYF
TRBV12-3/TRBV12-4,many,TRBD1,TRBJ2-1,TGTGCCAGCAGTCCGGGACAGGGAAGGTCCTACAATGAGCAGTTCTTC,CASSPGQGRSYNEQFF
TRBV28,NA,NA,TRBJ1-2,TGTGCCAGCAGCCTCCCCCGGAGTAATAACTATGGCTGCACCTTC,CASSLPRSNNYGCTF
TRBV5-1,NA,NA,TRBJ2-2,TGCGCCAGCAGCTTGCATAGGGATAACACCGGGGAGCTGTTTTTT,CASSLHRDNTGELFF
TRBV20-1,many,TRBD2,TRBJ2-7,TGCAGTGCCGGACTAGCGGGGCGGCCTAGGGAGCAGTACTTC,CSAGLAGRPREQYF
TRBV20-1,many,NA,TRBJ2-1,TGCAGTACTGAAAGGGATTCCTACAATGAGCAGTTCTTC,CSTERDSYNEQFF
TRBV7-8,few,NA,TRBJ1-4,TGTGCCAGCAGCTTAGTTGCAGGGGACGAAAAACTGTTTTTT,CASSLVAGDEKLFF
TRBV4-1,NA,NA,TRBJ1-3,TGCGCCAGCAGCCCGGGACCGACCTCTGGAAACACCATATATTTT,CASSPGPTSGNTIYF
TRBV27,many,NA,TRBJ1-1,TGTGCCAGCAGTTTATCAGGGGTAGTCACTGAAGCTTTCTTT,CASSLSGVVTEAFF
TRBV11-1,few,NA,TRBJ1-1,TGTGCCAGCAGCTTGGGACGGACGGTTGGTACTGAAGCTTTCTTT,CASSLGRTVGTEAFF
TRBV13,NA,NA,TRBJ1-1,TGTGCCAGCAACCTAATGAGCGGACCCACTGAAGCTTTCTTT,CASNLMSGPTEAFF
TRBV5-5,NA,TRBD1,TRBJ1-2,TGTGCCAGCAGCTTCCGACAGGGGCTTTACAGTGGCTATGGCTACACCTTC,CASSFRQGLYSGYGYTF
TRBV5-1,NA,NA,TRBJ2-5,TGCGCCAGCAGCCGGGGATGGGCCCAGGAGGAGACCCAGTACTTC,CASSRGWAQEETQYF
TRBV3-1,few,NA,TRBJ2-7,TGTGCCAGCAGCCAAGGGCTTATGGGGACGGGCTACGAGCAGTACTTC,CASSQGLMGTGYEQYF
TRBV7-2,NA,NA,TRBJ2-7,TGTGCCAGCACCTTAGGACAGATCTACGAGCAGTACTTC,CASTLGQIYEQYF
TRBV20-1,many,TRBD1,TRBJ2-7,TGCAGTGCTAGAGAAGGGGGACAGGCCGCCTACGAGCAGTACTTC,CSAREGGQAAYEQYF
TRBV3-1,NA,NA,TRBJ2-7,TGTGCCAGCAGCCAGTTTGAGGGAGCCTACGAGCAGTACTTC,CASSQFEGAYEQYF
TRBV7-2,NA,NA,TRBJ1-6,TGTGCCAGCAGCTTAAAGAATATTGGGACTAATTCACCCCTCCACTTT,CASSLKNIGTNSPLHF
TRBV20-1,NA,TRBD2,TRBJ2-1,TGCAGTGCTCAGGGAGGGAAGTCCTACAATGAGCAGTTCTTC,CSAQGGKSYNEQFF